This T cell receptor (beta chain) was captured in a study of blood T cell repertoires in COVID-19. The repertoire was sequenced with immunoSEQ multiplex PCR; TCRdb's copy has only in-frame clones and lacks some. This sample has roughly 200,000 clones, with about 88% found just once. The CDR3 totals 19 residues. J lost 0 bases, V lost 1 base, and 11 bases had no gene match. Germline V gene sequence: CDR1 SQVTM, CDR2 ANQGSEA. Material: peripheral blood. The chain employs TRBV29-1 and TRBJ2-1; 11 positions agree with TRBD2. This clonotype was obtained from a woman of 80 years or more with acute or convalescent COVID-19. In DNA, the CDR3 is TGCAGCGTTGAAGCGGGGGTGAGACTAGCGGGGAGCTCCTACAATGAGCAGTTCTTC. Its protein product is CSVEAGVRLAGSSYNEQFF.